This T cell receptor beta chain derives from a study of blood T cell repertoires in COVID-19. Germline V CDR1 and CDR2: SGHKS, YYEKEE (reference sequence). The CDR3 sequence is 13 residues long. The germline V and J ends were trimmed by 4 bases and 0 bases, with 5 bases remaining between them. The protocol was immunoSEQ multiplex PCR, while the TCRdb copy is restricted to in-frame clones and leaves out a portion. The sample carries about 60,000 clones, around 80% recorded once. Sequencing input: peripheral blood. The chain couples TRBV5-5 to TRBJ1-3; D unclear. This receptor was obtained from a woman older than 75 with acute or convalescent COVID-19. This CDR3 reads CASSTVSGNTIYF. The DNA of the CDR3 is TGTGCCAGCAGCACAGTCTCTGGAAACACCATATATTTT.